Each of the 21 T cell receptor beta chains below was sequenced from the same sample in a study of identical twins. TCRdb recomputed calls from the 5' RACE reads with MiXCR, one row per CDR3 protein. Of 700,000 or so distinct CDR3 sequences in the sample, 8.6% were seen once. The same sample was also used in a study of yellow fever vaccine responses in identical twins.

Sequencing used PBMCs. The receptors here all came from a young woman in good health.

This clonotype came up many times. The V and J genes are TRBV4-3 and TRBJ2-3; weak D call: TRBD1 (5 bases). The V gene lost 6 bases and the J gene lost 2 bases, with 15 bases spanning the gap. Germline CDR1 LGHNA, CDR2 YSLEER. The CDR3 sequence is 15 residues long. The CDR3 nucleotides read TGCGCCAGCAGGCCCCTAGGGGCGAACACAGATACGCAGTATTTT. Its protein is CASRPLGANTDTQYF.

The rearrangement joins TRBV18 to TRBJ1-1, with D maybe TRBD1 (5 bases). The CDR3 totals 13 residues. V shed 6 bases and J shed 2 bases, with 10 bases lying between them. Germline V gene lookup returns CDR1 KGHSH and CDR2 LQKENI. The CDR3 DNA reads as TGTGCCAGCTCGACCGACAGCAACACTGAAGCTTTCTTT. The encoded protein is CASSTDSNTEAFF.

The sample holds many counts of this clonotype. The rearrangement joins TRBV20-1 to TRBJ2-3; TRBD2 matches 8 bases. CDR3 size: 15 residues. Germline CDR1 and CDR2: DFQATT and SNEGSKA (reference sequence). Unmatched junction bases numbered 8, after V lost 3 bases and J lost 3 bases. The CDR3 nucleotides are TGCAGTGCTAGGCCCGGGGGGGCCGGGACAGATACGCAGTATTTT. Translation gives CSARPGGAGTDTQYF.

This clonotype was seen a handful of times. This chain connects TRBV10-1 to TRBJ2-2; no clear D gene. The CDR3 has 14 amino acids. Germline values: CDR1 WNHNN, CDR2 SYGVQD (reference sequence). V was trimmed by 4 bases and J by 0 bases, leaving 6 bases between them. CDR3 nucleotide sequence: TGCGCCAGCAGTGTTTTTTCGAACACCGGGGAGCTGTTTTTT. Translation: CASSVFSNTGELFF.

This clonotype was observed a handful of times. The J gene is TRBJ2-7, the V gene TRBV7-8; possibly TRBD2 for D (6 bases). V lost 5 bases and J 2 bases, leaving 13 bases between the germline ends. The CDR3 spans 14 residues. The V gene's germline CDR1 is SGHVS and CDR2 FQNEAQ. The CDR3 sequence is CASSEGGATYEQYF. The CDR3, as DNA: TGTGCCAGCAGCGAAGGCGGGGCCACCTACGAGCAGTACTTC.

V usage is TRBV12-3 or TRBV12-4 and J usage is TRBJ2-5; TRBD2 matches at 9 bases. The CDR3 totals 13 residues. Trimming took 6 bases from V and 4 from J; bases not matched to a gene: 3. CDR3 sequence reads: CASRPSGTETQYF. CDR3 in DNA: TGTGCCAGCAGACCTAGCGGGACAGAGACCCAGTACTTC.

This clonotype was observed a handful of times. The chain carries TRBV20-1 and TRBJ1-5; the D gene is possibly TRBD1 (5 bases). The CDR3 is 18 amino acids. V was trimmed by 4 bases and J by 3 bases, leaving 25 bases between them. The V gene's germline CDR1 is DFQATT and CDR2 SNEGSKA (reference sequence). The CDR3 DNA reads TGCAGTGCTACTAATGACCTGTGGGGGAGGGGTTACAATCAGCCCCAGCATTTT. This gives the protein CSATNDLWGRGYNQPQHF.

The chain links TRBV18 to TRBJ2-5; 9 nucleotides line up with TRBD2. Germline CDR1 is KGHSH and CDR2 is LQKENI. CDR3 length: 14 residues. The V and J ends lost 2 bases and 4 bases, in that order; junction bases with no gene match: 2. The CDR3 spells CASSPVSGGETQYF. Here the CDR3 DNA reads TGTGCCAGCTCACCAGTTAGCGGGGGAGAGACCCAGTACTTC.

The chain links TRBV20-1 to TRBJ2-5, with no clear D. Germline CDR1 is DFQATT and CDR2 is SNEGSKA (reference sequence). CDR3 length equals 12 residues. Trimming shortened V by 3 bases and J by 7 bases, and 12 bases separated the two germline ends. CDR3 bases: TGCAGTGCTAGCGGTAGGGCCGGGACCCAGTACTTC. Protein: CSASGRAGTQYF.

In this sample, this clonotype turned up many times. This chain joins TRBV6-2 or TRBV6-3 and TRBJ2-2; no clear D. Germline CDR1 MNHEY, CDR2 SVGEGT. The V gene lost 0 bases and the J gene lost 0 bases, with 5 bases spanning the gap. The CDR3 length is 15 residues. Written as DNA, the CDR3 is TGTGCCAGCAGTTACTCATACGCGAACACCGGGGAGCTGTTTTTT. It yields the protein CASSYSYANTGELFF.

The chain joins TRBV7-4 to TRBJ2-7; no firm D call. Deletions cut 5 bases from V and 4 bases from J, with 12 bases between. Germline CDR1 and CDR2: SGHVT and SQSDAQ. The CDR3 length is 13 residues. In DNA, the CDR3 is TGTGCCAGCAGCCCAAGACCGATTTACGAGCAGTACTTC. Encoded protein: CASSPRPIYEQYF. Full variable domain (rest looked up from reference TRBV7-4 and TRBJ2-7): GAGVSQSPRYKVAKRGRDVALRCDSISGHVTLYWYRQTLGQGSEVLTYSQSDAQRDKSGRPSGRFSAERPERSVSTLKIQRTEQGDSAVYLCASSPRPIYEQYFGPGTRLTVT.

The chain joins TRBV7-3 to TRBJ2-1, with D unresolved. This CDR3 has 13 amino acids. The V end was cut by 5 bases, the J end by 8 bases, with 13 bases between. From germline, CDR1 is SGHTA and CDR2 FQGTGA. The CDR3 protein is CASSVQMSYEQFF. CDR3 DNA sequence: TGTGCCAGCAGCGTTCAAATGTCCTATGAGCAGTTCTTC.

This chain joins TRBV29-1 and TRBJ2-5, with 9 nucleotides matching TRBD2. This CDR3 has 13 amino acids. V dropped 6 bases and J dropped 0; count of bases not matched to a gene: 2. Germline V CDR1 and CDR2: SQVTM, ANQGSEA. In DNA, the CDR3 is TGCAGCGTCCTAGCGGGGTACCAAGAGACCCAGTACTTC. It encodes CSVLAGYQETQYF.

The chain joins TRBV4-1 to TRBJ2-7, with 10 bases matching TRBD2. CDR3 length: 14 residues. Germline V gives CDR1 MGHRA, CDR2 YSYEKL. V shed 4 bases, J shed 5 bases, and the junction held 5 bases outside the gene matches. DNA for the CDR3: TGCGCCAGCAGCCGCCCTACTAGCGGGAACGAGCAGTACTTC. Its translation is CASSRPTSGNEQYF.

This clonotype appeared a few times. The chain employs TRBV12-3 or TRBV12-4 and TRBJ2-2; 11 bases map to TRBD2. J was trimmed by 7 bases and V by 6 bases; bases with no gene match: 10. The CDR3 is 16 amino acids. This chain's CDR3 is CASSPATSGIGGELFF. The CDR3 region has the DNA TGTGCCAGCAGCCCCGCGACTAGCGGGATCGGCGGGGAGCTGTTTTTT.

This clonotype occurred many times. The V gene is TRBV20-1, the J gene TRBJ2-7; possibly TRBD1 for D (5 bases). V was pared by 3 bases and J by 3 bases, with 12 bases between. This CDR3 contains 13 residues. The germline V gene encodes CDR1 DFQATT and CDR2 SNEGSKA (reference sequence). The CDR3 DNA reads as TGCAGTGCTAGGGGGCCCAGGGACTACGAGCAGTACTTC. Amino acids: CSARGPRDYEQYF.

The rearrangement uses TRBV28 and TRBJ2-3; 12 bases agree with TRBD2. J lost 6 bases, V lost 7 bases, and 5 bases had no gene match. The CDR3 is 14 residues long. The germline gives CDR1 MDHEN, CDR2 SYDVKM. The CDR3 DNA follows: TGTGCCAGCACTAGACTAGCGGGAGTTGATACGCAGTATTTT. It codes for CASTRLAGVDTQYF.

This clonotype came up many times. The chain carries TRBV5-1 and TRBJ2-7; weak D call: TRBD1 (8 bases). CDR3 length: 14 residues. The germline CDR1 and CDR2 sequences are SGHRS and YFSETQ. The germline V and J ends were trimmed by 2 bases and 4 bases, with 13 bases remaining between them. CDR3 protein: CASSFGQGGYEQYF. DNA for the CDR3: TGCGCCAGCAGCTTCGGACAGGGAGGGTACGAGCAGTACTTC.

This clonotype occurred a few times. The CDR3: CASSSTSPRGAGELFF. CDR3 DNA: TGCGCCAGCAGCTCCACGAGTCCCAGGGGCGCCGGGGAGCTGTTTTTT. The V call is TRBV5-1, the J call TRBJ2-2; a possible D gene is TRBD1 (6 bases). This CDR3 has 16 residues. The ends were cut back, 3 bases at V and 6 bases at J, with 18 bases in the middle. Germline lookup yields CDR1 SGHRS and CDR2 YFSETQ.

This clonotype appeared a few times. The chain uses TRBV10-2 and TRBJ2-3, with 9 bases matching TRBD1. The CDR3 totals 14 residues. J was trimmed by 0 bases and V by 6 bases; bases with no gene match: 1. Germline CDR1 is WSHSY and CDR2 is SAAADI. This CDR3 reads CASRDRGSTDTQYF. The DNA for the CDR3 is TGCGCCAGCAGGGACAGGGGAAGCACAGATACGCAGTATTTT.

The sample holds a few counts of this clonotype. The chain recombines TRBV28 with TRBJ2-1; D ambiguous. This CDR3 region has 12 residues. Germline assignment: CDR1 MDHEN and CDR2 SYDVKM. V lost 8 bases, J lost 4 bases, and 9 bases lay in between. This chain's CDR3 is CASVSTYNEQFF. CDR3 sequence (DNA): TGTGCCAGCGTGTCAACTTACAATGAGCAGTTCTTC.